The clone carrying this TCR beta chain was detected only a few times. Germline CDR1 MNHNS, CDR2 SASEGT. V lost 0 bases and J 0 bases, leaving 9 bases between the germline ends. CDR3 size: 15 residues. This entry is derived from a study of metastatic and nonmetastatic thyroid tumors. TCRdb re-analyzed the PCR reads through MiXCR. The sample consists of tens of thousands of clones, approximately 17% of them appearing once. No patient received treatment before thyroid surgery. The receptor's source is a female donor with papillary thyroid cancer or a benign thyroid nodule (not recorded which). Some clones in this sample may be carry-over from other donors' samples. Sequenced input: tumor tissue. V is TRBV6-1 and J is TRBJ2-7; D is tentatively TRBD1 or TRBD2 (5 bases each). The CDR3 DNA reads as TGTGCCAGCAGTGAAGCCCGGGACGGCTCCTACGAGCAGTACTTC. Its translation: CASSEARDGSYEQYF.